The TCR beta chain under discussion was sequenced for a study of identical twins' blood T cells. Six healthy women, forming three identical twin pairs, donated samples. Study-level points and caveats: Abundant TCRbeta CDR3s overlapped more between twins than with unrelated donors.

From the 5' RACE reads, TCRdb called clonotypes with MiXCR, one entry per CDR3 protein. The sample shows a few hundred thousand distinct CDR3 sequences, under 30% of them seen only once. Points on this clonotype: Its antigen is undetermined.

The CDR3 consists of 16 residues. Deletions cut 0 bases from V and 6 bases from J, with 18 bases between. Germline loops: CDR1 DFQATT, CDR2 SNEGSKA (reference sequence). The sequence was collected from a woman aged 18-49 years in good health. Sequenced sample: PBMCs. The gene calls are TRBV20-1 and TRBJ2-4, with D tentatively TRBD2 (5 bases). CDR3 bases: TGCAGTGCTAGAGAAGGTCAGCAGGCGGGTGGAAACATTCAGTACTTC. Its translation: CSAREGQQAGGNIQYF.